These T cell receptor beta chains were read from a single sample in a study of T cell responses to AZD1222 COVID-19 vaccine. Repertoires were generated with immunoSEQ multiplex PCR, while TCRdb's copy carries only in-frame clones and drops some. The data contain more than 95,000 clones, approximately 86% of them singletons. Here the sequenced sample was peripheral blood, taken 28 days after the second dose of the MenACWY control vaccine. The origin of the receptors is an adult who received the MenACWY meningococcal vaccine as a control. The CDR3 runs from the conserved cysteine through the conserved F or W. D genes are given only for firm matches. For some rows the clone size is stated as once, few or many, or as a class when expanded; others skip it.

J gene: TRBJ1-3; D gene: .; clone size: .; V gene: TRBV3-1/TRBV3-2; CDR3 protein: CASSQSGTGNTIYF; CDR3 DNA: TGTGCCAGCAGCCAATCGGGGACTGGAAACACCATATATTTT
J gene: TRBJ1-2; D gene: TRBD1; clone size: .; V gene: TRBV28; CDR3 protein: CASSLRVLTGGYTF; CDR3 DNA: TGTGCCAGCAGTTTACGTGTTCTGACAGGGGGCTACACCTTC
J gene: TRBJ1-2; D gene: .; clone size: .; V gene: TRBV7-9; CDR3 protein: CASTAPWLGYTF; CDR3 DNA: TGTGCCAGCACCGCCCCCTGGTTGGGCTACACCTTC
J gene: TRBJ2-7; D gene: TRBD1; clone size: .; V gene: TRBV28; CDR3 protein: CASSSRGWQYF; CDR3 DNA: TGTGCCAGCAGTTCCAGGGGGTGGCAGTACTTC
J gene: TRBJ2-7; D gene: TRBD2; clone size: once; V gene: TRBV28; CDR3 protein: CASTLGASGSYEQYF; CDR3 DNA: TGTGCCAGCACCCTAGGTGCTAGCGGCTCCTACGAGCAGTACTTC
J gene: TRBJ2-5; D gene: TRBD2; clone size: .; V gene: TRBV24-1; CDR3 protein: CATSDWNSGGRETQYF; CDR3 DNA: TGTGCCACCAGTGATTGGAATAGCGGGGGCCGAGAGACCCAGTACTTC
J gene: TRBJ2-3; D gene: .; clone size: .; V gene: TRBV21-1; CDR3 protein: CASRKKCVMWRGDTQYF; CDR3 DNA: TGTGCCAGCAGGAAGAAGTGCGTTATGTGGCGGGGAGATACGCAGTATTTT
J gene: TRBJ2-3; D gene: .; clone size: .; V gene: TRBV7-2; CDR3 protein: CASSLNGAWTDTQYF; CDR3 DNA: TGTGCCAGCAGCTTGAACGGGGCCTGGACAGATACGCAGTATTTT
J gene: TRBJ2-7; D gene: .; clone size: .; V gene: TRBV6-2/TRBV6-3; CDR3 protein: CASTPNSGGFFYEQYF; CDR3 DNA: TGTGCCAGCACCCCTAATTCAGGGGGGTTTTTCTACGAGCAGTACTTC
J gene: TRBJ1-2; D gene: .; clone size: .; V gene: TRBV4-1; CDR3 protein: CASSQDRTVNYGYTF; CDR3 DNA: TGCGCCAGCAGCCAAGATCGGACAGTGAACTATGGCTACACCTTC
J gene: TRBJ2-2; D gene: TRBD1; clone size: .; V gene: TRBV18; CDR3 protein: CASSPPGQGDTGELFF; CDR3 DNA: TGTGCCAGCTCACCACCGGGACAGGGTGACACCGGGGAGCTGTTTTTT
J gene: TRBJ2-7; D gene: .; clone size: .; V gene: TRBV6-2/TRBV6-3; CDR3 protein: CASSYPRGARLHGNDEQYF; CDR3 DNA: TGTGCCAGCAGTTACCCAAGGGGAGCGAGGCTACACGGGAACGACGAGCAGTACTTC
J gene: TRBJ2-3; D gene: .; clone size: once; V gene: TRBV14; CDR3 protein: CASSQDLPPDTQYF; CDR3 DNA: TGTGCCAGCAGCCAAGATCTCCCCCCAGATACGCAGTATTTT
J gene: TRBJ2-5; D gene: .; clone size: .; V gene: TRBV5-4; CDR3 protein: CASSSPRDNSETQYF; CDR3 DNA: TGTGCCAGCAGCTCGCCCCGGGACAACTCAGAGACCCAGTACTTC
J gene: TRBJ2-3; D gene: TRBD2; clone size: few; V gene: TRBV3-1/TRBV3-2; CDR3 protein: CASSQDRLAGGHTDTQYF; CDR3 DNA: TGTGCCAGCAGCCAAGATCGACTAGCGGGGGGGCATACAGATACGCAGTATTTT
J gene: TRBJ1-5; D gene: .; clone size: .; V gene: TRBV10-2; CDR3 protein: CASRGQSNQPQHF; CDR3 DNA: TGCGCCAGCAGAGGACAGAGTAATCAGCCCCAGCATTTT
J gene: TRBJ1-1; D gene: .; clone size: .; V gene: TRBV11-2; CDR3 protein: CASSLHISAFF; CDR3 DNA: TGTGCCAGCAGCCTGCACATTTCAGCTTTCTTT
J gene: TRBJ2-7; D gene: TRBD1; clone size: .; V gene: TRBV28; CDR3 protein: CATDDRVDEQYF; CDR3 DNA: TGTGCCACCGACGACAGGGTCGACGAGCAGTACTTC
J gene: TRBJ1-6; D gene: .; clone size: .; V gene: TRBV7-2; CDR3 protein: CASSRRSDSPLHF; CDR3 DNA: TGTGCCAGCAGCCGCCGATCCGATTCACCCCTCCACTTT
J gene: TRBJ2-5; D gene: .; clone size: .; V gene: TRBV6-5; CDR3 protein: CASSPTPQETQYF; CDR3 DNA: TGTGCCAGCTCCCCGACACCTCAAGAGACCCAGTACTTC
J gene: TRBJ2-1; D gene: TRBD2; clone size: .; V gene: TRBV7-6; CDR3 protein: CASSWGLAGGPGNEQFF; CDR3 DNA: TGTGCCAGCAGCTGGGGACTAGCGGGGGGGCCAGGCAATGAGCAGTTCTTC
J gene: TRBJ1-2; D gene: TRBD1; clone size: .; V gene: TRBV5-6; CDR3 protein: CASSRDRDYGYTF; CDR3 DNA: TGTGCCAGCAGCAGGGACAGGGACTATGGCTACACCTTC
J gene: TRBJ1-1; D gene: .; clone size: .; V gene: TRBV12-3/TRBV12-4; CDR3 protein: CASSLQGYTEAFF; CDR3 DNA: TGTGCCAGCAGTTTACAGGGGTACACTGAAGCTTTCTTT